These 4 T cell receptor beta chains were sequenced from one sample in a study of T cells in Graves' hyperthyroidism and ophthalmopathy. TCR beta CDR3 regions were amplified from RNA. Researchers ran a first-round RT-PCR on the TCR CDR3 using the HTBI primer set. TCRdb independently ran MiXCR on the multiplex PCR reads; one entry per CDR3 protein. This table holds about 250,000 distinct CDR3 sequences, approximately 21% found once. Sequenced: blood. These receptors all stem from a man younger than 40 with Graves' ophthalmopathy.

V usage is TRBV20-1 and J usage is TRBJ2-2; maybe TRBD2 (5 bases). Germline CDR1 DFQATT, CDR2 SNEGSKA (reference sequence). The CDR3 covers 14 residues. The V end lost 6 bases, the J end lost 6 bases, and 17 bases lay between the germline ends. The CDR3 here is CSAQRRRMAGELFF. CDR3 nucleotides: TGCAGTGCCCAACGCAGGAGGATGGCCGGGGAGCTGTTTTTT.

V is TRBV20-1 and J is TRBJ2-3; the match to TRBD1 covers 8 bases. J gave up 3 bases and V 7 bases, and 9 bases lay outside the gene matches. The germline CDR1 and CDR2 sequences are DFQATT and SNEGSKA (reference sequence). There are 14 residues in the CDR3. This chain's CDR3 is CSVQTGGWTDTQYF. CDR3 coding DNA: TGCAGTGTCCAAACAGGGGGTTGGACAGATACGCAGTATTTT.

This clonotype was observed at least ten times. The chain uses TRBV30 and TRBJ2-1; TRBD2 matches at 8 bases. CDR1 is GTSNPN, CDR2 SVGIG, per germline (reference sequence). The CDR3 is made up of 13 amino acids. The junction had 6 bases not matched to a gene; V was cut back by 4 bases and J by 7 bases. The CDR3 reads CAWTGTRGNEQFF. The CDR3 nucleotides read TGTGCCTGGACGGGGACTAGAGGGAATGAGCAGTTCTTC.

Points on this clonotype: A much more abundant neighbour one base away suggests this may be a read error. The CDR3 DNA reads as TGTGCCAGCAGCCTTACGGGTGGTGACGGCTACACCTTC. Its translation is CASSLTGGDGYTF. The rearrangement links TRBV7-9 to TRBJ1-2, with D unclear. CDR3 length equals 13 residues. Deletions cut 5 bases from V and 8 bases from J, with 15 bases between. Per germline, CDR1 SEHNR and CDR2 FQNEAQ (reference sequence).